The present entry profiles one T cell receptor beta chain with its context. This sample was included in a study of cytomegalovirus exposure and HLA in healthy donors. This PCR relied on a set of 60 Vbeta primers and 13 Jbeta primers. The protocol was immunoSEQ multiplex PCR, while the TCRdb copy is restricted to in-frame clones and leaves out a portion. The sample includes around 150,000 clones, 80% of them seen just once. CDR1 SNHLY and CDR2 FYNNEI come from the germline V gene. After removal of 0 bases from V and 10 bases from J, the junction contained 9 bases not matched to a gene. This CDR3 region has 17 residues.

The specimen was PBMCs. This sequence joins TRBV2 and TRBJ1-6, with 10 bases aligning to TRBD1. This TCR was sampled from a man over 45 in good health and CMV-seronegative. CDR3 sequence reads: CASSEALRTGGKSPLHF. The DNA for the CDR3 is TGTGCCAGCAGTGAAGCTCTCCGGACAGGGGGGAAATCACCCCTCCACTTT.